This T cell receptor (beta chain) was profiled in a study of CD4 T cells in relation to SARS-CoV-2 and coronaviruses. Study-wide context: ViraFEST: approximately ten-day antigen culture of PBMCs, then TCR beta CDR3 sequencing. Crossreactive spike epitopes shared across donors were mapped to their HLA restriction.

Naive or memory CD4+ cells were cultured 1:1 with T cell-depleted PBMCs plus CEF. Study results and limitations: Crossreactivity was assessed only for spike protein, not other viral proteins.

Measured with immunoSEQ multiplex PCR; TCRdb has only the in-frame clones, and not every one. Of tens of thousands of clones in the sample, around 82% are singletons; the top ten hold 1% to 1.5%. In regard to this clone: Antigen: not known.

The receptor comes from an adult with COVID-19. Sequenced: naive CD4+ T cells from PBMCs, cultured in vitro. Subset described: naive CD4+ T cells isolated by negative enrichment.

CDR3 coding DNA: TGTGCCAGCAGTTTGGACAGGAATAATTCACCCCTCCACTTT. Protein product: CASSLDRNNSPLHF. V is TRBV28 and J is TRBJ1-6; 7 bases align to TRBD1. The V segment lost 3 bases and the J segment 5 bases; nucleotides outside the gene matches: 1. Germline V gene lookup returns CDR1 MDHEN and CDR2 SYDVKM. This CDR3 contains 14 residues.